Listed below are T cell receptor beta chains from one sample, sequenced in a study of shared clonotypes between healthy human individuals. The repertoire was sequenced with immunoSEQ multiplex PCR; TCRdb's copy has only in-frame clones and lacks some. The repertoire holds about 560,000 clones, around 76% seen once, with around 11% in the top ten. Sequencing was done on a sample of PBMCs. These receptors came from a middle-aged woman in good health. Some clones in this sample may be carry-over from other donors' samples. Both conserved end residues are part of each CDR3. The order of the fields is D gene, clone size, V gene, J gene, CDR3 DNA, CDR3 protein. A D gene is named only where the DNA matches it firmly. Clone size is stated in some rows and not others, as once, few, many or a class when expanded.

>TRBD2|.|TRBV5-1|TRBJ2-1
TGCGCCAGCAGCACAAGGACTAGCGGAAACTACAATGAGCAGTTCTTC
CASSTRTSGNYNEQFF
>.|.|TRBV5-6|TRBJ2-3
TGTGCCAGCAGCCGGAACGTACAGGGATTGTATTTT
CASSRNVQGLYF
>.|few|TRBV29-1|TRBJ1-1
TGCAGCGTTGAGTTATATACTGAAGCTTTCTTT
CSVELYTEAFF
>.|.|TRBV29-1|TRBJ2-2
TGCAGCGTGGGAACGACAGGACCGAACACCGGGGAGCTGTTTTTT
CSVGTTGPNTGELFF
>TRBD2|few|TRBV7-8|TRBJ2-2
TGTGCCAGCAGCTTATTACGGACTAGCGGGAGGGCTGGCACCGGGGAGCTGTTTTTT
CASSLLRTSGRAGTGELFF
>TRBD1|.|TRBV10-3|TRBJ1-2
TGTGCCATCAGTGGGGTGGGACAGTTATATGGCTACACCTTC
CAISGVGQLYGYTF
>TRBD2|.|TRBV10-1|TRBJ2-2
TGCGCCAGCAGTGCGGGGGGAACCGGGGAGCTGTTTTTT
CASSAGGTGELFF
>.|.|TRBV7-6|TRBJ2-6
TGTGCCAGCAGCTTAGGGCTCCAAAGCTCTGGGGCCAACGTCCTGACTTTC
CASSLGLQSSGANVLTF
>TRBD2|.|TRBV5-1|TRBJ2-1
TGCGCCAGCAGCCAAACTAGCGGGAGGCTCAATGAGCAGTTCTTC
CASSQTSGRLNEQFF
>.|.|TRBV18|TRBJ1-5
TGTGCCAGCTCGCTTGGGGGAAAAGGTCAGCCCCAGCATTTT
CASSLGGKGQPQHF
>TRBD2|.|TRBV4-3|TRBJ2-7
TGCGCCAGCAGCGAAAGGGGACTAGCGGGAGACGAGCAGTACTTC
CASSERGLAGDEQYF
>.|.|TRBV30|TRBJ1-2
TGTGCCTGGGAGACAGGCCTTGACGGCCTCTACACCTTC
CAWETGLDGLYTF
>.|.|TRBV5-1|TRBJ1-6
TGCGCCAGCAGCTTGAGCGGGAGCTCAAATTCACCCCTCCACTTT
CASSLSGSSNSPLHF
>.|.|TRBV5-1|TRBJ2-3
TGCGCCAGCAGCCAGCAGCCCCAGGAGAACACAGATACGCAGTATTTT
CASSQQPQENTDTQYF
>TRBD1|.|TRBV27|TRBJ2-3
TGTGCCAGCAGTTGGGCCGGGACAGGGACAGATACGCAGTATTTT
CASSWAGTGTDTQYF
>.|.|TRBV7-3|TRBJ1-1
TGTGCCAGCAGTATCTCCCCAGACACTGAAGCTTTCTTT
CASSISPDTEAFF
>TRBD2|.|TRBV5-1|TRBJ2-1
TGCGCCAGCAGACGAGCGGGAGGGTACAATGAGCAGTTCTTC
CASRRAGGYNEQFF
>.|.|TRBV19|TRBJ1-4
TGTGCCAGTAGGGGGGGGACGACTAATGAAAAACTGTTTTTT
CASRGGTTNEKLFF
>TRBD2|.|TRBV19|TRBJ2-1
TGTGCCAGTAGTGCAAGGACTAGCCCTTACAATGAGCAGTTCTTC
CASSARTSPYNEQFF
>TRBD1|few|TRBV27|TRBJ1-1
TGTGCCAGCAGTCGGGGACAGGGGAACACTGAAGCTTTCTTT
CASSRGQGNTEAFF
>.|.|TRBV28|TRBJ1-2
TGTGCCAGCAGTTTGGGGGGCCAGAACTATGGCTACACCTTC
CASSLGGQNYGYTF
>.|.|TRBV4-1|TRBJ2-5
TGCGCCAGCAGCCAAGATCCCTCCCTCCCTAGGAGGGGGGAGACCCAGTACTTC
CASSQDPSLPRRGETQYF
>TRBD1|.|TRBV7-3|TRBJ2-5
TGTGCCAGCAGCCCTTTCCCGGGACAGGGAGGTAAAGAGACCCAGTACTTC
CASSPFPGQGGKETQYF
>.|.|TRBV6-6|TRBJ1-4
TGTGCCAGCAGTTACCGGTCAGTTGCAACTAATGAAAAACTGTTTTTT
CASSYRSVATNEKLFF
>.|.|TRBV2|TRBJ2-2
TGTGCCAGCAGTGAAAGCAGGAACACCGGGGAGCTGTTTTTT
CASSESRNTGELFF
>TRBD2|.|TRBV15|TRBJ2-3
TGTGCCACCAGCACTCTAAACCTTGGACTAGCGGGAGGGCCGGGGGTGGCAGATACGCAGTATTTT
CATSTLNLGLAGGPGVADTQYF
>.|.|TRBV7-3|TRBJ2-7
TGTGCCAGCAGCTTAGCAGAGACTGGGCCCTACAAGCAGTACTTC
CASSLAETGPYKQYF
>.|.|TRBV28|TRBJ2-1
TGTGCCAGCAGTTTAGGTGGTGGGCAGTTCTTC
CASSLGGGQFF
>TRBD2|.|TRBV28|TRBJ2-5
TGTGCCAGCAGTTTAGAACTAGCGGGAGCAGAGACCCAGTACTTC
CASSLELAGAETQYF
>TRBD1|many|TRBV7-2|TRBJ1-3
TGTGCCAGCAGTCCCGACAGGGTCCGAGGAAACACCATATATTTT
CASSPDRVRGNTIYF
>.|.|TRBV7-9|TRBJ1-4
TGTGCCAGCAGCTTAGCAGGAACAGAGACAACTAATGAAAAACTGTTTTTT
CASSLAGTETTNEKLFF
>.|.|TRBV30|TRBJ2-5
TGTGCCTGGAGTGAGGCAAGAGTGACCCAGTACTTC
CAWSEARVTQYF
>TRBD2|.|TRBV6-1|TRBJ2-5
TGTGCCAGCGGGACTAGCGGGAGAGAGACCCAGTACTTC
CASGTSGRETQYF
>.|.|TRBV18|TRBJ2-3
TGTGCCAGCTCACCACCTTTAGGTCCTAGCACAGATACGCAGTATTTT
CASSPPLGPSTDTQYF
>TRBD1|.|TRBV7-7|TRBJ2-5
TGTGCCAGCAGCCGAGGGACAGGGGGTCTGGAGACCCAGTACTTC
CASSRGTGGLETQYF
>TRBD1|.|TRBV19|TRBJ1-2
TGTGCCAGTAGTATCCAGGGGGCGGGAGGCTACACCTTC
CASSIQGAGGYTF
>.|.|TRBV2|TRBJ2-1
TGTGCCAGTGGGGCAGAAAGCTACAATGAGCAGTTCTTC
CASGAESYNEQFF
>.|many|TRBV5-1|TRBJ2-6
TGCGCCAGCAGCTTCACAGGCTCTGGGGCCAACGTCCTGACTTTC
CASSFTGSGANVLTF
>.|few|TRBV27|TRBJ2-2
TGTGCCAGCAGTTTATGGTCGGGAGATTGGGGCGGGGAGCTGTTTTTT
CASSLWSGDWGGELFF
>.|.|TRBV28|TRBJ1-4
TGTGCCACCTCGACTGGGGGGGTTGAAAATGAAAAACTGTTTTTT
CATSTGGVENEKLFF
>.|.|TRBV27|TRBJ2-7
TGTGCCAGCAGTTTAGGCCCGTCCCTGGAGCAGTACTTC
CASSLGPSLEQYF
>TRBD2|.|TRBV2|TRBJ2-7
TGTGCCAGCAGTGAGGGTGCGGGAGTTTCGTACGAGCAGTACTTC
CASSEGAGVSYEQYF
>TRBD2|.|TRBV28|TRBJ2-1
TGTGCCAGCAGACGGACTAGCGAGCTTTACAATGAGCAGTTCTTC
CASRRTSELYNEQFF
>.|.|TRBV9|TRBJ2-2
TGTGCCAGCAGCGTAGAGCTGCGGGGGCTGGGCGGGGAGCTGTTTTTT
CASSVELRGLGGELFF
>.|few|TRBV10-3|TRBJ1-5
TGTGCCATCAGTGAGTCGACAGTCGGGAGCAATCAGCCCCAGCATTTT
CAISESTVGSNQPQHF
>.|once|TRBV5-6|TRBJ2-3
TGTGCCAGCAGCTGGGGGCTAGACGTTGCCACAGATACGCAGTATTTT
CASSWGLDVATDTQYF
>TRBD1|few|TRBV2|TRBJ2-5
TGTGCCAGCAGTCCGGACAGGGCGTCCGAGACCCAGTACTTC
CASSPDRASETQYF
>.|.|TRBV11-1|TRBJ2-7
TGTGCCAGCAGCGGAATGGCAGCTCAGAGCTCCTACGAGCAGTACTTC
CASSGMAAQSSYEQYF
>.|many|TRBV4-1|TRBJ2-3
TGCGCCAGCAGCCCCCAGAAGGTCGGGACTGAGACAGATACGCAGTATTTT
CASSPQKVGTETDTQYF
>.|.|TRBV11-2|TRBJ1-1
TGTGCCCCGTTAAGTCCCCTGGCTTTCTTT
CAPLSPLAFF
>.|.|TRBV6-5|TRBJ2-7
TGTGCCAGCAGCCGTACGGGTTACGAGCAGTACTTC
CASSRTGYEQYF
>.|.|TRBV7-3|TRBJ2-1
TGTGCCAGCAGCCCCAAGGGAGTGACCTACAATGAGCAGTTCTTC
CASSPKGVTYNEQFF
>TRBD2|.|TRBV7-6|TRBJ2-5
TGTGCCAGCAGCCCCGGCGGGAGTTTTCGAGAGACCCAGTACTTC
CASSPGGSFRETQYF
>TRBD1|.|TRBV4-2|TRBJ2-5
TGTGCCAGCAGCCCAACCTCTACAGGGGTGGAGACCCAGTACTTC
CASSPTSTGVETQYF